The sequence of this T cell receptor (beta chain) was determined in a study of blood T cells in healthy people across ages. Individuals who donated were healthy Caucasians from Russia aged roughly 6 to 100. For this clonotype: Its specificity is not known. An end of the junction differs from the germline gene, which may be a read error.

From germline, CDR1 is SGDLS and CDR2 YYNGEE. The CDR3 has 16 residues. A second PCR, run for roughly 7 to 11 cycles, used a sample-barcoded 5' primer plus a J-beta primer mix. MiXCR, run by TCRdb on the 5' RACE reads, gives a single entry per CDR3 protein. The sample carries around 710,000 distinct CDR3 sequences, 35% to 45% recorded once. Study outcomes and limitations: Expanded clonotype shifts may have been confounded, as the donors had an unknown CMV status.

The genes are TRBV9 and TRBJ2-3; TRBD2 matches at 8 bases. The sequencing input was blood. The clonotype comes from a woman between 55 and 75 years old in good health. CDR3 sequence reads: CASNVVAGISTDTQYF. CDR3 bases: TGTGCCAGCAACGTAGTAGCGGGGATCAGCACAGATACGCAGTATTTT.